This T cell receptor (beta chain) was retrieved from a study of T cell changes during pregnancy in multiple sclerosis. This table comes from immunoSEQ multiplex PCR, and its TCRdb copy is limited to in-frame clones, with some not included. The sample carries tens of thousands of clones, 80% to 95% recorded once. V was clipped by 1 base and J by 1 base, with 14 bases between them. Germline CDR1 and CDR2: KGHSH and LQKENI. The CDR3 covers 17 residues. The sample in question was CD4+ T cells from peripheral blood mononuclear cells, obtained in the third trimester of pregnancy. The receptor comes from a female donor with multiple sclerosis, enrolled in a pregnancy study. The chain employs TRBV18 and TRBJ1-3, with D uncertain. The CDR3 region is CASSPLPKDSSGNTIYF. The CDR3 DNA sequence: TGTGCCAGCTCACCACTGCCCAAGGACTCGTCTGGAAACACCATATATTTT.